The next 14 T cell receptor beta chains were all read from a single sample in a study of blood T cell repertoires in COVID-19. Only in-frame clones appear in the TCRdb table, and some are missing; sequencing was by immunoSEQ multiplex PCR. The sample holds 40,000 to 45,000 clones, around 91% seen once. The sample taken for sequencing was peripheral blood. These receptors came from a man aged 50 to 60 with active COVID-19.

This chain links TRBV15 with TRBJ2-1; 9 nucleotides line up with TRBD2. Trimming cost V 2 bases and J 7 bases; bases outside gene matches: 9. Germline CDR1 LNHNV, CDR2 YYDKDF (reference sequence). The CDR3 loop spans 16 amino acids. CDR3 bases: TGTGCCACCAGCAGACCGGGACTAGCTGTGGTAAATGAGCAGTTCTTC. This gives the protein CATSRPGLAVVNEQFF.

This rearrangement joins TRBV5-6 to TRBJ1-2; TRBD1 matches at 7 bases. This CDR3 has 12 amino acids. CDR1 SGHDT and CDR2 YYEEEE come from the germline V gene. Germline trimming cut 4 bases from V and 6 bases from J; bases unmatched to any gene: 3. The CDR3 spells CASSPGTDGYTF. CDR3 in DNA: TGTGCCAGCAGCCCCGGGACAGATGGCTACACCTTC. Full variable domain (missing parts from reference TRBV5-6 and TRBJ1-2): DAGVTQSPTHLIKTRGQQVTLRCSPKSGHDTVSWYQQALGQGPQFIFQYYEEEERQRGNFPDRFSGHQFPNYSSELNVNALLLGDSALYLCASSPGTDGYTFGSGTRLTVV.

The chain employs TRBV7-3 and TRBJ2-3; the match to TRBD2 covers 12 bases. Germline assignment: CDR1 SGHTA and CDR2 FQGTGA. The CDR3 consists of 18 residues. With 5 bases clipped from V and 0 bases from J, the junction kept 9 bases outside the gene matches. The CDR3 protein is CASSLWGLAGASTDTQYF. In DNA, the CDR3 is TGTGCCAGCAGCCTATGGGGACTAGCGGGCGCCAGCACAGATACGCAGTATTTT.

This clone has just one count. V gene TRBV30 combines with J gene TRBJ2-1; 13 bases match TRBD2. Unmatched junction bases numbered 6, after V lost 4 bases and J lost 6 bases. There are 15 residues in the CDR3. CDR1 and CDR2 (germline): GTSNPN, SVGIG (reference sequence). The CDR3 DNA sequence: TGTGCCTGGAAACGGACTAGCGGGAGCACCAATGAGCAGTTCTTC. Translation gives CAWKRTSGSTNEQFF.

CDR3 sequence reads: CASRLAFRNTQYF. CDR3 bases: TGTGCCAGCAGACTAGCCTTTAGGAATACGCAGTATTTT. The chain carries TRBV27 and TRBJ2-3, with D possibly TRBD2 on 6 matching bases. V lost 6 bases and J lost 7, with 14 bases in between. The CDR3 covers 13 residues. Germline V gene sequence: CDR1 MNHEY, CDR2 SMNVEV (reference sequence).

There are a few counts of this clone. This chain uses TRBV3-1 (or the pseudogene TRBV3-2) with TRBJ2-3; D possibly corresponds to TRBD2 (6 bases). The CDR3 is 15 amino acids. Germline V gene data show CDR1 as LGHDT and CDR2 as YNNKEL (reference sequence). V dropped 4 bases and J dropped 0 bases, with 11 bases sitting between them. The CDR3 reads CASSPTGTSTDTQYF. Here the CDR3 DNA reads TGTGCCAGCAGCCCAACCGGGACTAGCACAGATACGCAGTATTTT.

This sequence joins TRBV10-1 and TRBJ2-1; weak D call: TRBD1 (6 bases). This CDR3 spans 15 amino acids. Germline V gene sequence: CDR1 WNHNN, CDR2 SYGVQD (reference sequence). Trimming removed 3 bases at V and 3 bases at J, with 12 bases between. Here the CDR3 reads CASSEEGDIYNEQFF. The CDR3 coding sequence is TGCGCCAGCAGTGAAGAGGGGGACATCTACAATGAGCAGTTCTTC.

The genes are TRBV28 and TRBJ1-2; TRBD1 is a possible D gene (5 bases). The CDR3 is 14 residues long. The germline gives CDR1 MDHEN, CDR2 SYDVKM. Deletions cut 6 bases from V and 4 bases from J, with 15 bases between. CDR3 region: CASRDWGEGYGYTF. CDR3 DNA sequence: TGTGCCAGCAGGGACTGGGGGGAAGGCTATGGCTACACCTTC.

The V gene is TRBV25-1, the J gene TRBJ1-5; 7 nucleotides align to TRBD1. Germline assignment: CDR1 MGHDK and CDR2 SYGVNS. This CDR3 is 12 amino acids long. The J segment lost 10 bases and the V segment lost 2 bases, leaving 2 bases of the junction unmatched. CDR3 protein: CASSEQGEPQHF. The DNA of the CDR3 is TGTGCCAGCAGTGAACAGGGGGAACCCCAGCATTTT.

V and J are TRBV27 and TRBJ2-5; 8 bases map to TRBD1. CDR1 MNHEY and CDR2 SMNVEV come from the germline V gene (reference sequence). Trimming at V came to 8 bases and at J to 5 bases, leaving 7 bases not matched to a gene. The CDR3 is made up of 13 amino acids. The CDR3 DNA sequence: TGTGCCAGCGGGATGGACAGGGCGGAGACCCAGTACTTC. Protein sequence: CASGMDRAETQYF.

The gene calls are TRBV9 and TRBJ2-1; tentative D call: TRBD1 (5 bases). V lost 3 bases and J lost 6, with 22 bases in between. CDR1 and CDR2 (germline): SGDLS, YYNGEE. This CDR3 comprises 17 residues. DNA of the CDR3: TGTGCCAGCAGCGAGGGGTTTGGGGCTTCGTACGGCAATGAGCAGTTCTTC. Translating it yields CASSEGFGASYGNEQFF.

For the CDR3, the DNA is TGTGCCAGCAGTTCTCCGGGGGGAGCCCACAATGAGCAGTTCTTC. This encodes CASSSPGGAHNEQFF. The chain uses TRBV28 and TRBJ2-1, with 7 bases fitting TRBD2. Trimming removed 4 bases from V and 5 bases from J; junction bases left unmatched: 8. The CDR3 consists of 15 residues. The V gene's germline CDR1 is MDHEN and CDR2 SYDVKM. Using reference TRBV28 and TRBJ2-1 for the parts outside the CDR3, the full variable domain is DVKVTQSSRYLVKRTGEKVFLECVQDMDHENMFWYRQDPGLGLRLIYFSYDVKMKEKGDIPEGYSVSREKKERFSLILESASTNQTSMYLCASSSPGGAHNEQFFGPGTRLTVL.

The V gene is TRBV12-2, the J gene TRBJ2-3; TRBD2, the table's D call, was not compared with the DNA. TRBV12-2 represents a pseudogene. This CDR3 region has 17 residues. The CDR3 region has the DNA TGTGCAAGTCGCTTAGCCCCTAGCGGGATGGGGACAGATACGCAGTATTTT. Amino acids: CASRLAPSGMGTDTQYF.

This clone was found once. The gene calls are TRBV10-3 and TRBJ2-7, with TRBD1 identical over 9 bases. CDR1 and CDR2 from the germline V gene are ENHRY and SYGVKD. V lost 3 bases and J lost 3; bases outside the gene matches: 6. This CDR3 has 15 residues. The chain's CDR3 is CAISDRTGEVYEQYF. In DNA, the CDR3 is TGTGCCATCAGTGATCGGACAGGGGAAGTCTACGAGCAGTACTTC.